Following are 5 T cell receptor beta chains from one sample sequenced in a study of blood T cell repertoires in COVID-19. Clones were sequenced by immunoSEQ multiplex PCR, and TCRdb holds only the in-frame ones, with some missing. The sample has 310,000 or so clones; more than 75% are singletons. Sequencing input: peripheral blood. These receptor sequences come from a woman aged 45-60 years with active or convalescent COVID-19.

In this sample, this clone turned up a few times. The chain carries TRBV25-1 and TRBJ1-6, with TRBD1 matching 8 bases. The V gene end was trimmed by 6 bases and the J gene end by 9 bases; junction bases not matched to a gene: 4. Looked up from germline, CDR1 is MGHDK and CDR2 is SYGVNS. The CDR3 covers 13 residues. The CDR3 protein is CASRGQGGSPLHF. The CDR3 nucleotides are TGTGCCAGCAGAGGACAGGGAGGTTCACCCCTCCACTTT.

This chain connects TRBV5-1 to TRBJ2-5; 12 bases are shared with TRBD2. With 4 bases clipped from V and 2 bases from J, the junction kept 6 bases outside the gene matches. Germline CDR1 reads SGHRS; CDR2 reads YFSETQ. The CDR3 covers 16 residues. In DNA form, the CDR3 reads TGCGCCAGCAGCCAAGGCCTAGCGGGAGGGCAAGAGACCCAGTACTTC. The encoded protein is CASSQGLAGGQETQYF.

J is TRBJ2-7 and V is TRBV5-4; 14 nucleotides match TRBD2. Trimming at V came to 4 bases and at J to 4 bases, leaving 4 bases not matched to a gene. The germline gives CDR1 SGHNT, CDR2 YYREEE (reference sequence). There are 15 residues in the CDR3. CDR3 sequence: CASSRGLAGAYEQYF. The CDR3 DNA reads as TGTGCCAGCAGCCGGGGACTAGCGGGAGCTTACGAGCAGTACTTC.

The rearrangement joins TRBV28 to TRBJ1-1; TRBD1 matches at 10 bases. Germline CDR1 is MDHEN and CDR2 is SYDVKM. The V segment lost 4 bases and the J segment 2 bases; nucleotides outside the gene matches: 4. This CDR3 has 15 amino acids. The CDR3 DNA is TGTGCCAGCAGTTCCTGGACAGGGGGAAACACTGAAGCTTTCTTT. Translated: CASSSWTGGNTEAFF.

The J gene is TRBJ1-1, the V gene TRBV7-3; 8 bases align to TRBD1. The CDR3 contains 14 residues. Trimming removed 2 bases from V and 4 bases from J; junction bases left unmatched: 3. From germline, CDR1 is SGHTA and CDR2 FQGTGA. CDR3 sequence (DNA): TGTGCCAGCAGCTTATCCGGGACAGGCACTGAAGCTTTCTTT. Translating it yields CASSLSGTGTEAFF.